These 7 T cell receptor beta chains share one sample of origin, sequenced in a study of beta chain features in type 1 diabetes. Overall study findings and caveats: Among patients with Type 1 diabetes, TCRB CDR3s were moderately but significantly shorter in every one of the four CD4+ subsets.

No cognate antigen is known for these TCRs. Sequencing targeted expressed TCRB transcripts, as all isolated RNA had been reverse transcribed. Generated by immunoSEQ multiplex PCR, the TCRdb table keeps only in-frame clones and is missing some. The sample shows 300,000 to 350,000 clones, 13% of them seen only once. Specimen: naive CD4+ T cells from blood. The origin of the receptors is a woman between 18 and 30 years old with type 1 diabetes.

The chain couples TRBV5-4 to TRBJ2-7; 9 nucleotides line up with TRBD2. Germline values: CDR1 SGHNT, CDR2 YYREEE (reference sequence). The CDR3 length is 15 residues. V gave up 1 base and J gave up 2 bases; unmatched junction bases: 4. As DNA, the CDR3 is TGTGCCAGCAGCTTGAGCGGGAGGAGGGCCTACGAGCAGTACTTC. This gives the protein CASSLSGRRAYEQYF.

The chain employs TRBV9 and TRBJ2-3; 9 bases line up with TRBD1. Germline V gene lookup returns CDR1 SGDLS and CDR2 YYNGEE. Trimming removed 3 bases from V and 4 bases from J; junction bases left unmatched: 6. The CDR3 totals 15 residues. CDR3 DNA: TGTGCCAGCAGCGGACCGGGACAGGGAGCAGATACGCAGTATTTT. Residues: CASSGPGQGADTQYF. Full variable domain (outside the CDR3, taken from reference TRBV9 and TRBJ2-3): DSGVTQTPKHLITATGQRVTLRCSPRSGDLSVYWYQQSLDQGLQFLIQYYNGEERAKGNILERFSAQQFPDLHSELNLSSLELGDSALYFCASSGPGQGADTQYFGPGTRLTVL.

This clone was found a few times. V gene TRBV7-9 combines with J gene TRBJ1-2; 12 nucleotides line up with TRBD1. V dropped 3 bases and J dropped 6; count of bases not matched to a gene: 5. CDR1 SEHNR and CDR2 FQNEAQ come from the germline V gene (reference sequence). CDR3 length: 15 amino acids. The CDR3 loop reads CASSFGTGGGDGYTF. CDR3 DNA sequence: TGTGCCAGCAGCTTCGGGACAGGGGGCGGGGATGGCTACACCTTC.

The chain couples TRBV6-6 to TRBJ2-3; 8 bases are a match to TRBD2. The CDR3 is 13 residues long. Germline values: CDR1 MNHNY, CDR2 SVGAGI (reference sequence). Losses at the gene ends were 0 bases for V and 14 bases for J; bases not matched to a gene: 7. As DNA, the CDR3 is TGTGCCAGCAGTTACTCCAGGACTAGCCGGGGGTATTTT. This encodes CASSYSRTSRGYF.

V usage is TRBV6-6 and J usage is TRBJ1-2; 7 nucleotides line up with TRBD1. J lost 3 bases, V lost 7 bases, and 8 bases had no gene match. In germline, CDR1 is MNHNY, CDR2 SVGAGI (reference sequence). The CDR3 has 14 amino acids. The CDR3 is CASKPGTADYGYTF. The CDR3 region has the DNA TGTGCCAGCAAGCCCGGGACAGCAGACTATGGCTACACCTTC.

CDR3 residues: CASSPSPVLAQSTDTQYF. CDR3 sequence (DNA): TGTGCCAGCTCACCGTCCCCGGTTCTAGCGCAATCCACAGATACGCAGTATTTT. This sequence joins TRBV18 and TRBJ2-3; D might be TRBD2 (6 bases). The CDR3 contains 18 residues. V was cut by 3 bases and J by 2 bases, with 21 bases left in between. CDR1 is KGHSH and CDR2 is LQKENI in the germline V gene.

This chain uses TRBV28 with TRBJ1-2; D uncertain. CDR1 and CDR2 (germline): MDHEN, SYDVKM. The V and J ends lost 4 bases and 4 bases respectively, with 25 bases between them. CDR3 size: 18 residues. The CDR3 DNA follows: TGTGCCAGCAGTTCGCCTTCAATAGGGAGGGTTTTAGGCTATGGCTACACCTTC. Its protein is CASSSPSIGRVLGYGYTF.